This entry concerns a single T cell receptor (beta chain). The antigen is undetermined. Germline CDR1 reads MNHNY; CDR2 reads SVGAGI (reference sequence). V was shortened by 5 bases and J by 8 bases, with 15 bases between the two germline ends. The CDR3 consists of 13 residues. Sequenced by immunoSEQ multiplex PCR; TCRdb stores in-frame clones only, minus some. This repertoire shows 9,000 to 10,000 clones, more than 70% found once; its top ten account for about 15%. This specimen belongs to a study of tumor-infiltrating lymphocytes in localized non-small cell lung cancer. Study results and caveats: Each assay used a separate piece of the same tissue.

The rearrangement uses TRBV6-6 and TRBJ1-1, with a weak D call TRBD1 (5 bases). The source material was lung tumor tissue. This clonotype was sampled from a human donor with non-small cell lung cancer. The CDR3 sequence: CASSRLGGTEAFF. As DNA, the CDR3 is TGTGCCAGCAGTCGTCTGGGGGGGACCGAAGCTTTCTTT.